The next 14 T cell receptor beta chains were all read from a single sample in a study of beta chain features in type 1 diabetes. cDNA synthesis used the whole RNA isolate, giving expressed TCRB sequences. Repertoires were generated with immunoSEQ multiplex PCR, while TCRdb's copy carries only in-frame clones and drops some. The repertoire holds 680,000 or so clones, with roughly 15% as singletons. The sequencing sample was made of naive CD4+ T cells from blood. The receptor source for this set is a man between 18 and 29 years old in good health.

The gene calls are TRBV25-1 and TRBJ2-5; D remains ambiguous. This CDR3 is built from 13 residues. V was pared by 5 bases and J by 5 bases, with 12 bases between. Germline lookup yields CDR1 MGHDK and CDR2 SYGVNS. CDR3 coding DNA: TGTGCCAGCAGTTACAGAGGCACGGAGACCCAGTACTTC. Its translation: CASSYRGTETQYF. The variable domain in full, with the rest retrieved from reference TRBV25-1 and TRBJ2-5, is EADIYQTPRYLVIGTGKKITLECSQTMGHDKMYWYQQDPGMELHLIHYSYGVNSTEKGDLSSESTVSRIRTEHFPLTLESARPSHTSQYLCASSYRGTETQYFGPGTRLLVL.

The V gene is TRBV4-2, the J gene TRBJ2-7; 8 bases are shared with TRBD1. The CDR3 runs 15 residues. Per the germline V gene, CDR1 is LGHNA and CDR2 is YNFKEQ. The ends lost 2 bases at V and 0 bases at J; junction bases unmatched: 3. CDR3 protein: CASSQPGQDSYEQYF. CDR3 nucleotides: TGTGCCAGCAGCCAACCGGGACAGGACTCCTACGAGCAGTACTTC.

The chain's CDR3 is CASRRETTTGYTF. Here the CDR3 DNA reads TGTGCCTCCCGGCGGGAGACAACTACTGGCTACACCTTC. The J gene is TRBJ1-2, the V gene TRBV18; D is unresolved. There are 13 residues in the CDR3. The ends were cut back, 11 bases at V and 7 bases at J, with 20 bases in the middle. Germline V gene sequence: CDR1 KGHSH, CDR2 LQKENI.

The J gene is TRBJ1-1, the V gene TRBV28, with D perhaps TRBD1 (5 bases). The CDR3 is 15 residues long. Trimming removed 5 bases at V and 1 base at J, with 14 bases between. Germline V gene data show CDR1 as MDHEN and CDR2 as SYDVKM. The CDR3 DNA follows: TGTGCCAGCAGTCTTTCCTCGGGGGGGAACACTGAAGCTTTCTTT. Translation gives CASSLSSGGNTEAFF.

V is TRBV9 and J is TRBJ1-3; no clear D. The CDR3 runs 17 residues. Trimming pared 0 bases from V and 0 bases from J, leaving 13 bases between. CDR1 SGDLS and CDR2 YYNGEE come from the germline V gene. The CDR3 here is CASSVVGSGPSGNTIYF. As DNA, the CDR3 is TGTGCCAGCAGCGTAGTAGGGTCCGGCCCCTCTGGAAACACCATATATTTT.

Comments on this clone: The same CDR3 also results from other DNA sequences found in this sample. J is TRBJ1-1 and V is TRBV7-9, with D uncertain. This CDR3 has 14 residues. V gave up 3 bases and J gave up 0 bases, with 8 bases separating them. Germline V gene sequence: CDR1 SEHNR, CDR2 FQNEAQ (reference sequence). The CDR3 region has the DNA TGTGCCAGCAGCTTGGAGGGCTTGAACACTGAAGCTTTCTTT. It is translated as CASSLEGLNTEAFF.

The chain is built from TRBV9 and TRBJ1-2; the D gene is possibly TRBD1 (5 bases). The V gene lost 2 bases and the J gene lost 5 bases, with 16 bases spanning the gap. Germline V gives CDR1 SGDLS, CDR2 YYNGEE. CDR3 length equals 15 residues. For the CDR3, the DNA is TGTGCCAGCAGCGTCCTAGGGCTCGGGGCTTATGGCTACACCTTC. This gives the protein CASSVLGLGAYGYTF.

This clone was detected only a few times. This chain links TRBV7-2 with TRBJ1-5; weak D call: TRBD1 (5 bases). V gave up 5 bases and J gave up 4 bases, with 18 bases separating them. CDR1 SGHTA and CDR2 FQGNSA come from the germline V gene. This CDR3 is 16 amino acids long. The CDR3 here is CASSVQGGVTNQPQHF. As DNA, the CDR3 is TGTGCCAGCAGCGTTCAGGGCGGTGTTACAAATCAGCCCCAGCATTTT.

The chain has TRBV7-9 and TRBJ1-2; tentative D call: TRBD1 (6 bases). Germline CDR1 SEHNR, CDR2 FQNEAQ (reference sequence). This CDR3 has 13 residues. The V and J ends lost 1 base and 8 bases respectively, with 11 bases between them. The CDR3 protein is CASSLVRGIGYTF. CDR3 bases: TGTGCCAGCAGCTTAGTCAGGGGTATCGGCTACACCTTC.

The chain joins TRBV18 to TRBJ2-7; 9 positions agree with TRBD1. The junction had 6 bases not matched to a gene; V was cut back by 4 bases and J by 2 bases. Germline CDR1 KGHSH, CDR2 LQKENI. The CDR3 consists of 15 residues. CDR3 DNA sequence: TGTGCCAGCTCACGACAGGGGGACCTTGCCTACGAGCAGTACTTC. Translating gives CASSRQGDLAYEQYF.

In this sample, this clone turned up a few times. The rearrangement joins TRBV12-5 to TRBJ2-5, with D possibly matching TRBD1 (5 bases). Germline CDR1 LGHNT, CDR2 FRNRAP. This CDR3 region has 14 residues. V dropped 3 bases and J dropped 1 base, with 9 bases sitting between them. The CDR3 is CASGFGAIQETQYF. CDR3 nucleotide sequence: TGTGCTAGTGGTTTTGGGGCTATCCAAGAGACCCAGTACTTC.

This clone was seen a handful of times. The rearrangement uses TRBV9 and TRBJ2-7; the D gene is possibly TRBD2 (5 bases). The CDR3 consists of 15 residues. From germline, CDR1 is SGDLS and CDR2 YYNGEE. V lost 4 bases, J lost 4 bases, and 18 bases lay in between. The CDR3 region is CASSTRDWTGYEQYF. The CDR3 nucleotides read TGTGCCAGCAGCACCCGCGACTGGACGGGATACGAGCAGTACTTC.

This clone was recorded a few times. This sequence joins TRBV29-1 and TRBJ2-7; TRBD2 matches 15 bases. V lost 6 bases and J lost 7; bases outside the gene matches: 13. Germline V lookup: CDR1 SQVTM, CDR2 ANQGSEA. The CDR3 length is 16 residues. CDR3: CSVVNPGLAGGGEQYF. The CDR3 DNA reads as TGCAGCGTGGTAAATCCGGGACTAGCGGGAGGAGGGGAGCAGTACTTC.

The rearrangement uses TRBV6-1 and TRBJ2-1; D uncertain. CDR1 MNHNS and CDR2 SASEGT come from the germline V gene. V was pared by 7 bases and J by 2 bases, with 9 bases between. The CDR3 is 13 residues long. This CDR3 reads CASNGLTYNEQFF. CDR3 in DNA: TGTGCCAGCAATGGCCTTACCTACAATGAGCAGTTCTTC.